This is a list of T cell receptor beta chains from one sample in a study of T cells in Graves' hyperthyroidism and ophthalmopathy. A single record per CDR3 protein comes from TCRdb applying MiXCR to the multiplex PCR reads. Among some 400,000 distinct CDR3 sequences, about 20% were seen once, and the ten largest hold about 3.7%. Sequenced sample: blood. The receptor set was obtained from a woman aged 18-29 years with Graves' hyperthyroidism. CDR3s include the opening cysteine and the closing phenylalanine or tryptophan. A D gene is named only where the DNA matches it firmly. Size values are once, few and many counts, or a class for expanded clones, and some rows have none.

>TRBV7-9|NA|TRBJ2-5|15|many
TGTGCCAGCAGCTTAGCGGTTGGAGGAGGAGAGACCCAGTACTTC
CASSLAVGGGETQYF
>TRBV6-5|NA|TRBJ2-7|13|many
TGTGCCATTTCAGGGAAATTAACCTACGAGCAGTACTTC
CAISGKLTYEQYF
>TRBV11-2|NA|TRBJ2-7|11|many
TGTGCCAGCAGCTTAACCTACGAGCAGTACTTC
CASSLTYEQYF
>TRBV12-3/TRBV12-4|TRBD1|TRBJ1-1|14|NA
TGTGCCAGCAGCTCCGGGACAGAAACGGAAGTGGCTTTCTTT
CASSSGTETEVAFF
>TRBV25-1|NA|TRBJ1-5|13|many
TGTGCCAGCCTAACGGTTAGCAATCAGCCCCAGCATTTT
CASLTVSNQPQHF
>TRBV18|NA|TRBJ1-2|15|NA
TGTGCCAGCTCACCCCAAGCGCCAAGTGGCTATGGCTACACCTTC
CASSPQAPSGYGYTF
>TRBV12-3/TRBV12-4|NA|TRBJ1-2|12|NA
TGTGCCAGCAGTTTGCATCACTATGGCTACACCTTC
CASSLHHYGYTF
>TRBV12-3/TRBV12-4|NA|TRBJ2-7|17|once
TGTGCCAGCAGTTTAGCGGGGGTTGACTATTCAGGATACGAGCAGTACTTC
CASSLAGVDYSGYEQYF
>TRBV28|TRBD1|TRBJ1-2|14|many
TGTGCCAGCAGTTTAACAAGGACAGGGGTCGGCTACACCTTC
CASSLTRTGVGYTF
>TRBV20-1|NA|TRBJ1-1|11|few
TGCAGTGGCCGGGAGGACACTGAAGCTTTCTTT
CSGREDTEAFF
>TRBV20-1|TRBD2|TRBJ2-7|13|NA
TGCAGTGCTAATAGCGGGGGGGGATTCGAGCAGTACTTC
CSANSGGGFEQYF
>TRBV19|NA|TRBJ2-7|14|many
TGTGCCAGTACGATACGACCGCGGCGCCACGAGCAGTACTTC
CASTIRPRRHEQYF
>TRBV7-3|TRBD2|TRBJ2-5|15|many
TGTGCCAGCAGCCTAGGGACTAGCGGCGTAGAGACCCAGTACTTC
CASSLGTSGVETQYF
>TRBV11-3|NA|TRBJ1-1|11|NA
TGTGCCAGCAGCTTGACTGAAGAAGTTTTCTTT
CASSLTEEVFF
>TRBV29-1|NA|TRBJ2-7|16|many
TGCAGCGTTGAAGATACAACGAGGGGGGACGTCGACGAGCAGTACTTC
CSVEDTTRGDVDEQYF
>TRBV20-1|NA|TRBJ2-7|13|many
TGCAGTGCTAGAGATGGCCATGCCTACGAGCAGTACTTC
CSARDGHAYEQYF
>TRBV3-1|NA|TRBJ2-2|14|NA
TGTGCCAGCAGCCAAGCTGCTGGGACCGGGGAGCTGTTTTTT
CASSQAAGTGELFF
>TRBV28|NA|TRBJ1-1|12|many
TGTGCCAGCAGTTTACTGAGGACACCAGCTTTCTTT
CASSLLRTPAFF
>TRBV12-3/TRBV12-4|TRBD1|TRBJ1-1|14|many
TGTGCCAGCAGTTACAGGGGGTACCGCAATGAAGCTTTCTTT
CASSYRGYRNEAFF
>TRBV28|NA|TRBJ2-7|15|many
TGTGCCAGCAGTTTACGGGGTAATGCTACTCACGAGCAGTACTTC
CASSLRGNATHEQYF
>TRBV10-3|TRBD2|TRBJ2-7|14|many
TGTGCCATCGGGGAAAGCGGGGGTTCCTACGAGCAGTACTTC
CAIGESGGSYEQYF
>TRBV12-3/TRBV12-4|NA|TRBJ1-2|13|many
TGTGCCAGCAGTCACGACGGGAACTATGGCTACACCTTC
CASSHDGNYGYTF
>TRBV27|TRBD1|TRBJ1-2|14|NA
TGTGCCAGCAGCACCGGGACAGGGGGCAATGGCTACACCTTC
CASSTGTGGNGYTF
>TRBV6-1|NA|TRBJ1-6|16|many
TGTGCCAGCAGGAGTAGCAGGGACTCCTATAATTCACCCCTCCACTTT
CASRSSRDSYNSPLHF
>TRBV3-1|TRBD1|TRBJ1-1|13|many
TGTGCCAGCAGCCAAGCAGGGGGGACTGAAGCTTTCTTT
CASSQAGGTEAFF
>TRBV27|TRBD2|TRBJ2-5|15|few
TGTGCCAGCAGCACGGGACTAGCGGGTTTGGAGACCCAGTACTTC
CASSTGLAGLETQYF
>TRBV7-8|NA|TRBJ2-5|14|many
TGTGCCAGCAGCTTTGGGCAGGACCAAGAGACCCAGTACTTC
CASSFGQDQETQYF
>TRBV5-6|NA|TRBJ1-2|15|few
TGTGCCAGCAGCTTGGCCAGGACGGGGTACCATGGCTACACCTTC
CASSLARTGYHGYTF
>TRBV12-3/TRBV12-4|NA|TRBJ1-1|13|many
TGTGCCAGCAGTCACAGACAGGAGAATGAAGCTTTCTTT
CASSHRQENEAFF
>TRBV29-1|NA|TRBJ1-2|10|many
TGCAGCGTTGAGAGGGAAGGCTACACCTTC
CSVEREGYTF
>TRBV30|NA|TRBJ1-5|15|many
TGTGCCTGGAGTGTCGGAGGGACTAGCAATCAGCCCCAGCATTTT
CAWSVGGTSNQPQHF
>TRBV5-1|NA|TRBJ1-1|14|many
TGCGCCAGCAGCGTGACAGCTTCGAACACTGAAGCTTTCTTT
CASSVTASNTEAFF
>TRBV6-2/TRBV6-3|NA|TRBJ1-5|13|NA
TGTGCCAGCAGGGCCCTGGGCAATCAGCCCCAGCATTTT
CASRALGNQPQHF
>TRBV4-2|TRBD1|TRBJ1-2|16|many
TGTGCCAGCAGCCAAGATAAGGGGGCAGGGAGCTATGGCTACACCTTC
CASSQDKGAGSYGYTF
>TRBV2|NA|TRBJ1-2|15|many
TGTGCCAGCAGTGAACGGTCGGGGAGCCTATTCGGCTACACCTTC
CASSERSGSLFGYTF
>TRBV9|NA|TRBJ1-5|15|many
TGTGCCAGCAGCGTAGAACCGACGGACAATCAGCCCCAGCATTTT
CASSVEPTDNQPQHF
>TRBV27|NA|TRBJ1-1|11|many
TGTGCCAGCAGAGCTAACACTGAAGCTTTCTTT
CASRANTEAFF
>TRBV20-1|NA|TRBJ1-2|11|medium-sized
TGCAGTGCTAGATGGGTTGGTGGCTACACCTTC
CSARWVGGYTF
>TRBV28|TRBD1|TRBJ1-6|14|NA
TGTGCCAGCACTGGCAGGGGGCAGGAGTCACCCCTCCACTTT
CASTGRGQESPLHF
>TRBV28|TRBD1|TRBJ2-7|17|many
TGTGCCAGCAGTATTCCGCCTCCGGGGCAGGGGGTCTACGAGCAGTACTTC
CASSIPPPGQGVYEQYF
>TRBV28|TRBD1|TRBJ2-5|19|many
TGTGCCAGCAGCTCATTATCGGGGGGAGGGACAGGGTTCCAGCAGGCCCAGTACTTC
CASSSLSGGGTGFQQAQYF
>TRBV7-9|NA|TRBJ1-3|15|many
TGTGCCAGCAGTAGAAGGGAGAATGGGGGAAACACCATATATTTT
CASSRRENGGNTIYF
>TRBV14|NA|TRBJ1-5|14|NA
TGTGCCAGCAGCCAAGAAGACAGCAATCAGCCCCAGCATTTT
CASSQEDSNQPQHF
>TRBV12-3/TRBV12-4|NA|TRBJ2-5|13|NA
TGTGCCAGCAGTTTAGCGGACCAAGAGACCCAGTACTTC
CASSLADQETQYF
>TRBV5-1|NA|TRBJ2-4|14|NA
TGCGCCAGCAGCTTGGGGGGTTACGGGGACATTAAGTACTTC
CASSLGGYGDIKYF
>TRBV6-1|TRBD1|TRBJ1-5|13|many
TGTGCCAGCAGTCCCCAGGGGGCTCAGCCCCAGCATTTT
CASSPQGAQPQHF
>TRBV6-1|TRBD1|TRBJ1-2|13|NA
TGTGCCAGCAGCGATGGGACAGGGAATGGCTACACCTTC
CASSDGTGNGYTF
>TRBV4-1|TRBD1|TRBJ1-2|14|NA
TGCGCCAGCAGAGGTGGGACAGAACGCTATGGCTACACCTTC
CASRGGTERYGYTF
>TRBV28|NA|TRBJ2-7|14|many
TGTGCCAGCAGTTATAGCGGACGCTCCTACGAGCAGTACTTC
CASSYSGRSYEQYF
>TRBV6-2/TRBV6-3|NA|TRBJ1-5|15|many
TGTGCCAGCAGTTACGGGGGGGACGGGGGACGGCCCCAGCATTTT
CASSYGGDGGRPQHF